This T cell receptor beta chain came from a study of T cells expressing NK-cell markers. Study-wide background: Obtained from sorted CD3+CD56+NKG2C+, CD3+CD56+NKG2C- and CD3+CD56-NKG2C+ T cells were the TCR beta repertoires. Seven of the eight sequenced donors were classified as HCMV-seropositive, and one was classified as seronegative. General study findings and limits: Also leading the CD3+CD56-NKG2C+ fraction in a few donors were these clonotypes. The contribution of dominant NKG2C+ clonotypes to CD8+ T cells in more than five donors was about 1.0-7.5%.

Of note for this clonotype: No antigen is known for it.

TCRdb reprocessed the 5' RACE reads and reports one entry per CDR3 protein, with no DNA. The table lists some 390,000 distinct CDR3 sequences. This TCR was recovered from a woman in her forties or fifties in good health. Sequencing used blood T cells: a sorted CD56 or NKG2C T cell subset, CD4+ or CD8+ T cells, or bulk PBMC T cells (not recorded which).

The CDR3 protein is CASSQGWSQGPQETQYF. J is TRBJ2-5 and V is TRBV4-1; TCRdb picks TRBD1, but there is no DNA to check that call. The CDR3 loop spans 17 amino acids. In germline, CDR1 is MGHRA, CDR2 YSYEKL.